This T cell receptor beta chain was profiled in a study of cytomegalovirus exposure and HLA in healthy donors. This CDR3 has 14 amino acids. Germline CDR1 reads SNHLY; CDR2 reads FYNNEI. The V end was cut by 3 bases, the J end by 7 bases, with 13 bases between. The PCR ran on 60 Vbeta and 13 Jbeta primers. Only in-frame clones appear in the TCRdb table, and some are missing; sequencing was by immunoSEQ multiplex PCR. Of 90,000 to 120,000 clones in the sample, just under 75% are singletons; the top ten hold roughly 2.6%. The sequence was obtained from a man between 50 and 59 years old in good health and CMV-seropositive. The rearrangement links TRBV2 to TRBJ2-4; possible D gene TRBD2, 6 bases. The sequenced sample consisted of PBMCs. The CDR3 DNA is TGTGCCAGCAGTGACGCGGGGTTGGGGAACATTCAGTACTTC. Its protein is CASSDAGLGNIQYF.